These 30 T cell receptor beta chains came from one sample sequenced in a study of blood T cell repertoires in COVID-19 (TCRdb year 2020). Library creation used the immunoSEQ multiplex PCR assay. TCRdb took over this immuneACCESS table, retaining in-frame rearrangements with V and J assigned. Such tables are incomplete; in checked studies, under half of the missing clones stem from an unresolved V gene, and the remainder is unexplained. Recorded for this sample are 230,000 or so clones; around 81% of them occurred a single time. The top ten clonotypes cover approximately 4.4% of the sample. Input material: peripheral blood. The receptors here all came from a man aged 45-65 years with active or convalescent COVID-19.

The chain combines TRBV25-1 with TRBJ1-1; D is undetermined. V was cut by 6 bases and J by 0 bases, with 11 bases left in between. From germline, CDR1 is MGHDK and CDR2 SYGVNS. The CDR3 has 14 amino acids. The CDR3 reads CASSPGRLNTEAFF. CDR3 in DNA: TGTGCCAGCAGCCCCGGGAGACTGAACACTGAAGCTTTCTTT.

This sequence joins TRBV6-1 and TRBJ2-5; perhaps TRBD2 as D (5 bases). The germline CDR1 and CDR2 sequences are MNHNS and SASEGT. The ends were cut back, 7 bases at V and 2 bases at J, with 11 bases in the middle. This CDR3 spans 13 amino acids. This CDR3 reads CASTRSGQETQYF. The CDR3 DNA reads TGTGCCAGCACCAGGAGCGGACAAGAGACCCAGTACTTC.

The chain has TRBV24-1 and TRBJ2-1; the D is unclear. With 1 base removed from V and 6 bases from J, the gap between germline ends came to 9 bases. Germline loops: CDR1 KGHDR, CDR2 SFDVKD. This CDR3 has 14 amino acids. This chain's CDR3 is CATSDFGSSNEQFF. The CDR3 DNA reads TGTGCCACCAGTGATTTTGGCAGTTCCAATGAGCAGTTCTTC.

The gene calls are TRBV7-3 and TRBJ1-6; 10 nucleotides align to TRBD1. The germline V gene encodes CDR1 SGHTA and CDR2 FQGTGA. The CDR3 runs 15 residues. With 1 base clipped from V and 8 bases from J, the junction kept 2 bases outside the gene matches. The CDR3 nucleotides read TGTGCCAGCAGCTTAAGGGGGACAGGGGATTCACCCCTCCACTTT. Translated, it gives CASSLRGTGDSPLHF. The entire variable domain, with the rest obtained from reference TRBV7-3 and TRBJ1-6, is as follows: GAGVSQTPSNKVTEKGKYVELRCDPISGHTALYWYRQSLGQGPEFLIYFQGTGAADDSGLPNDRFFAVRPEGSVSTLKIQRTERGDSAVYLCASSLRGTGDSPLHFGNGTRLTVT.

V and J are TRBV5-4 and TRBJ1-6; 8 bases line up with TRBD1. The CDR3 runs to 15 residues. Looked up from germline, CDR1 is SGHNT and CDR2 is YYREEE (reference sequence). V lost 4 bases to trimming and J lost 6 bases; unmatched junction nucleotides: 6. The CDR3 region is CASSDQQGGNSPLHF. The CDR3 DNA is TGTGCCAGCAGCGATCAACAGGGGGGTAATTCACCCCTCCACTTT.

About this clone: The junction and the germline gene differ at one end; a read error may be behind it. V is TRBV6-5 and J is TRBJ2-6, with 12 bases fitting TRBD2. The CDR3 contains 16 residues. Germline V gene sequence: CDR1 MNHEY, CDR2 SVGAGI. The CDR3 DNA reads TGTGCCAGCAGTTACCAGAGGACTAGCGGGGACAACGTCCTGACTTTC. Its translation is CASSYQRTSGDNVLTF.

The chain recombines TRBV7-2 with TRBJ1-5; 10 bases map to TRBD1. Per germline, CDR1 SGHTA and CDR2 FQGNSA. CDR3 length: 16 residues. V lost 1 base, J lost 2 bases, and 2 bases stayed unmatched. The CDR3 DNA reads TGTGCCAGCAGCTTAGACGGGACAGGGGGCAATCAGCCCCAGCATTTT. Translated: CASSLDGTGGNQPQHF. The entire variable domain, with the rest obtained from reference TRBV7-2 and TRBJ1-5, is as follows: GAGVSQSPSNKVTEKGKDVELRCDPISGHTALYWYRQSLGQGLEFLIYFQGNSAPDKSGLPSDRFSAERTGGSVSTLTIQRTQQEDSAVYLCASSLDGTGGNQPQHFGDGTRLSIL.

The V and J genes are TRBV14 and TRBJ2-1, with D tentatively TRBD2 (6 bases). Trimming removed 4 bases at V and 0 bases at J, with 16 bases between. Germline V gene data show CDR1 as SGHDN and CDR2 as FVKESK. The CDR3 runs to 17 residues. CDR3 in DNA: TGTGCCAGCAGCCGGGGGGAGCCCAGGAGCTCCTACAATGAGCAGTTCTTC. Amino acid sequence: CASSRGEPRSSYNEQFF.

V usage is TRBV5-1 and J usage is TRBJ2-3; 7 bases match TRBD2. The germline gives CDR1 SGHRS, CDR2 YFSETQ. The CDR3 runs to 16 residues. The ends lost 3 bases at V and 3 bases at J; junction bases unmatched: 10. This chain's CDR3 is CASSSPVGGRTDTQYF. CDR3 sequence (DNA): TGCGCCAGCAGCTCCCCCGTGGGGGGGAGAACAGATACGCAGTATTTT.

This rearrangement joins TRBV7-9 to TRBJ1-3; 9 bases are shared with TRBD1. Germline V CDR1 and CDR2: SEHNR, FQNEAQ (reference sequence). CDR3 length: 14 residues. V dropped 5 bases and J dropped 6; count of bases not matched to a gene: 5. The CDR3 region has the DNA TGTGCCAGCAGCCTGGGGACAGGGACAAACACCATATATTTT. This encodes CASSLGTGTNTIYF.

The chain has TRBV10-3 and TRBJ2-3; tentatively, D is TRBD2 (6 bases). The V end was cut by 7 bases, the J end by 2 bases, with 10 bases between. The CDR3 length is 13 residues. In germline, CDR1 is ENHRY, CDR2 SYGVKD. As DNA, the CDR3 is TGTGCCATCACCCGGGACTTCACAGATACGCAGTATTTT. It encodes CAITRDFTDTQYF.

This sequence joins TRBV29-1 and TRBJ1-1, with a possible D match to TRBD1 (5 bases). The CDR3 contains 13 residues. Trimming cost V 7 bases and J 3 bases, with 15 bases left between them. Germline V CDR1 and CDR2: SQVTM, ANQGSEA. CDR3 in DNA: TGCAGCGCTCGGACTGGGGGGGACACTGAAGCTTTCTTT. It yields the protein CSARTGGDTEAFF. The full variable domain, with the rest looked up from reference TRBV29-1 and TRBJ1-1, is SAVISQKPSRDICQRGTSLTIQCQVDSQVTMMFWYRQQPGQSLTLIATANQGSEATYESGFVIDKFPISRPNLTFSTLTVSNMSPEDSSIYLCSARTGGDTEAFFGQGTRLTVV.

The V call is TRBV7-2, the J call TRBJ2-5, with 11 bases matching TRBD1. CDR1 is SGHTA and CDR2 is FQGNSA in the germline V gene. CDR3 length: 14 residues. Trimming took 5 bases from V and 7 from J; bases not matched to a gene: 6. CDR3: CASSPGTGGRTQYF. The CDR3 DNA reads TGTGCCAGCAGCCCCGGGACAGGGGGGCGGACCCAGTACTTC.

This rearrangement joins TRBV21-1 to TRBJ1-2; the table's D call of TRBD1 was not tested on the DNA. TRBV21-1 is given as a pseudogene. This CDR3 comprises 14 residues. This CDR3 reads CASSSGTGGYGYTF. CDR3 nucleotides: TGTGCCAGCAGCTCCGGGACAGGAGGTTATGGCTACACCTTC.

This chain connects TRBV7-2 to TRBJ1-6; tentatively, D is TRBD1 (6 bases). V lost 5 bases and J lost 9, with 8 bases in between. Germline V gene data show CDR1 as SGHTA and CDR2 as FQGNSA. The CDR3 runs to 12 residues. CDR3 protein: CASSPRGSPLHF. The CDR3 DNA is TGTGCCAGCAGCCCCAGGGGTTCACCCCTCCACTTT.

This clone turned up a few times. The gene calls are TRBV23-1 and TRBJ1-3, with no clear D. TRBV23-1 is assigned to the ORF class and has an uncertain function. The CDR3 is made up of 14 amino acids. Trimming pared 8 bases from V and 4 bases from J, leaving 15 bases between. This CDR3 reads CASPENQNGNTIYF. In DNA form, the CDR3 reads TGCGCCAGCCCAGAAAACCAGAACGGAAACACCATATATTTT.

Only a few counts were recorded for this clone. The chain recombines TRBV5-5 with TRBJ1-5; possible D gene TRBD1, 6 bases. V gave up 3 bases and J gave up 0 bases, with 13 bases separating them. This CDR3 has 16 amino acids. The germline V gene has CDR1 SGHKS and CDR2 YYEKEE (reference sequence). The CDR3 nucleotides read TGTGCCAGCAGCTGGACCGGGACAAATAGCAATCAGCCCCAGCATTTT. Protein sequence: CASSWTGTNSNQPQHF.

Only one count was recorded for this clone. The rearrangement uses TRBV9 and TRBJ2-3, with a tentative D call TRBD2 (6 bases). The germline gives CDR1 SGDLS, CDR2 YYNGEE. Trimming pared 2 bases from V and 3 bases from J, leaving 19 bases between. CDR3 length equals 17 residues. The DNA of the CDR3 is TGTGCCAGCAGCGTCCTCCCCAATAGCGGTACTACAGATACGCAGTATTTT. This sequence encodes CASSVLPNSGTTDTQYF.

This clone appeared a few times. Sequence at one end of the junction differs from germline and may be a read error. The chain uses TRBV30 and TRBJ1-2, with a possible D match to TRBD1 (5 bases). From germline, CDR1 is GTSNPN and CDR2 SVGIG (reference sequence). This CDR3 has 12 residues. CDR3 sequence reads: CAWSGTTTLSNF. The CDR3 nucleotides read TGTGCCTGGAGTGGGACAACGACTCTTAGTAACTTC.

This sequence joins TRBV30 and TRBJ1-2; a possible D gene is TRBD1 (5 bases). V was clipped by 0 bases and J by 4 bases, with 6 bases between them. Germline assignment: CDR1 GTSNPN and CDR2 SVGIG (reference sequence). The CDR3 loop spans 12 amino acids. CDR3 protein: CAWSVGLYGYTF. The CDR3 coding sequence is TGTGCCTGGAGTGTGGGGCTCTATGGCTACACCTTC.

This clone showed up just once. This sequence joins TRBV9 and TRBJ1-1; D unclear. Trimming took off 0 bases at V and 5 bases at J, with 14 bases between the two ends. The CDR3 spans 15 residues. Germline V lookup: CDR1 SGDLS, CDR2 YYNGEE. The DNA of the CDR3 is TGTGCCAGCAGCGTAGAGGGATGGCGGAGGACTGAAGCTTTCTTT. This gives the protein CASSVEGWRRTEAFF.

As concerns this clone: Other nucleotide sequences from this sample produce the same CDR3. CDR3 in DNA: TGTGCCACCAGTGATTTCCAGGGTGATGGCTACACCTTC. This translates into CATSDFQGDGYTF. V gene TRBV24-1 combines with J gene TRBJ1-2; weak D call: TRBD1 (5 bases). The germline V and J ends were trimmed by 1 base and 6 bases, with 8 bases remaining between them. The CDR3 sequence is 13 residues long. Germline CDR1 and CDR2: KGHDR and SFDVKD.

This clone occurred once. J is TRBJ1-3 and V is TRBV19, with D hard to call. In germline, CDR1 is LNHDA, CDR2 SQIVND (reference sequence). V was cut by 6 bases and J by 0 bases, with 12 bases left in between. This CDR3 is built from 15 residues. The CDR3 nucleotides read TGTGCCAGTAGCGTGACTACGCACTCTGGAAACACCATATATTTT. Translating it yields CASSVTTHSGNTIYF.

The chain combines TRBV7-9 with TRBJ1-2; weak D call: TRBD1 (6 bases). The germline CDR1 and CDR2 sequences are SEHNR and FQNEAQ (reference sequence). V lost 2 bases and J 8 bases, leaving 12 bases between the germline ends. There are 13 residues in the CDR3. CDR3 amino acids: CASSLNREGGYTF. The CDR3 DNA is TGTGCCAGCAGCTTAAACAGGGAGGGCGGCTACACCTTC.

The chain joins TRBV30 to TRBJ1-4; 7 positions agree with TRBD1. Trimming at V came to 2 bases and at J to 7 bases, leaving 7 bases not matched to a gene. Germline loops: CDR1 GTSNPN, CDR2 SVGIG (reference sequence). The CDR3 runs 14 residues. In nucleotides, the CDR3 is TGTGCCTGGAGTCGTGACAGGGCCCCTGAAAAACTGTTTTTT. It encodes CAWSRDRAPEKLFF.

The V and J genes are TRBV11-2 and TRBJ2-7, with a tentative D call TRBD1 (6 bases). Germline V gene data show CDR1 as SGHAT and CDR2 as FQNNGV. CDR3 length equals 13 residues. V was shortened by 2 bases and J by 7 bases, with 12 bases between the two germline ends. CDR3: CASSLKRGWEQYF. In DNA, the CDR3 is TGTGCCAGCAGCTTAAAGAGGGGGTGGGAGCAGTACTTC.

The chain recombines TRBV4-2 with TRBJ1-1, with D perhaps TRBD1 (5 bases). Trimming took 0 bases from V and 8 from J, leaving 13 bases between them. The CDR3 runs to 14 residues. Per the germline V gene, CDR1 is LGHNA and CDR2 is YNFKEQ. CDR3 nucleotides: TGTGCCAGCAGCCAAGACATACGGGGGGACGAAGCTTTCTTT. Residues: CASSQDIRGDEAFF.

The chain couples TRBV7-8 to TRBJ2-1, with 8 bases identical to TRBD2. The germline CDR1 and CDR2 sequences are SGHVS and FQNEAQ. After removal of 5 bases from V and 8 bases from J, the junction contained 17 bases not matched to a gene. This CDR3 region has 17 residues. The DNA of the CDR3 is TGTGCCAGCAGCCAGGGGAGGACCCCGCGGGAGGTCTATGAGCAGTTCTTC. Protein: CASSQGRTPREVYEQFF. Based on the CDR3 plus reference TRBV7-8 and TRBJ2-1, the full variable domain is GAGVSQSPRYKVAKRGQDVALRCDPISGHVSLFWYQQALGQGPEFLTYFQNEAQLDKSGLPSDRFFAERPEGSVSTLKIQRTQQEDSAVYLCASSQGRTPREVYEQFFGPGTRLTVL.

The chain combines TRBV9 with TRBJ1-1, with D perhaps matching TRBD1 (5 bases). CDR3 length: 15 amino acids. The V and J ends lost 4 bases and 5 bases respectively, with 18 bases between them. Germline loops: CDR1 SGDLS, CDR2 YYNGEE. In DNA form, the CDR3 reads TGTGCCAGCAGCCCTCGCAGGGCGGTGGGGACTGAAGCTTTCTTT. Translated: CASSPRRAVGTEAFF.

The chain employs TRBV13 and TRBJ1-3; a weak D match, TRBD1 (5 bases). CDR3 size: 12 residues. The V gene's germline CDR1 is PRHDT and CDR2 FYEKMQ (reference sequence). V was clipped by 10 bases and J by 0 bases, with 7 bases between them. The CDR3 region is CATGSSGNTIYF. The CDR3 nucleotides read TGTGCCACAGGGTCCTCTGGAAACACCATATATTTT. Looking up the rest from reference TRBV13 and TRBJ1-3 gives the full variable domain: AAGVIQSPRHLIKEKRETATLKCYPIPRHDTVYWYQQGPGQDPQFLISFYEKMQSDKGSIPDRFSAQQFSDYHSELNMSSLELGDSALYFCATGSSGNTIYFGEGSWLTVV.